These 26 T cell receptor beta chains originate from one sample sequenced in a study of OX40 agonist ivuxolimab in advanced cancers. Sequencing was performed with immunoSEQ multiplex PCR; in TCRdb, only in-frame clones are kept and a portion is missing. The table shows around 60,000 clones, with approximately 90% occurring only once. The sequenced sample was CD4+ or CD8+ T cells sorted from blood, obtained in a trial of the OX40 agonist ivuxolimab. The receptors were sampled from an adult with an advanced solid tumor such as melanoma, head and neck, liver or kidney cancer.

V gene TRBV29-1 combines with J gene TRBJ2-6; D is possibly TRBD1 or TRBD2 (7 bases each). This CDR3 contains 15 residues. Germline V CDR1 and CDR2: SQVTM, ANQGSEA. V was shortened by 5 bases and J by 3 bases, with 14 bases between the two germline ends. The CDR3 DNA follows: TGCAGCGTTATAGACAGGGAGGGTGGGGCCAACGTCCTGACTTTC. It yields the protein CSVIDREGGANVLTF. The full variable domain, rest sourced from reference TRBV29-1 and TRBJ2-6, is SAVISQKPSRDICQRGTSLTIQCQVDSQVTMMFWYRQQPGQSLTLIATANQGSEATYESGFVIDKFPISRPNLTFSTLTVSNMSPEDSSIYLCSVIDREGGANVLTFGAGSRLTVL.

The chain recombines TRBV6-5 with TRBJ2-7, with TRBD1 matching over 7 bases. The germline CDR1 and CDR2 sequences are MNHEY and SVGAGI. This CDR3 spans 14 amino acids. Trimming cost V 6 bases and J 0 bases; bases outside gene matches: 5. The CDR3 here is CASRIQGFSYEQYF. CDR3 sequence (DNA): TGTGCCAGCAGGATACAGGGGTTCTCCTACGAGCAGTACTTC.

The CDR3 loop is CASSVGGQTYEQYF. CDR3 sequence (DNA): TGTGCCAGCAGCGTAGGGGGACAGACCTACGAGCAGTACTTC. This rearrangement joins TRBV9 to TRBJ2-7; 7 bases match TRBD1. V gave up 0 bases and J gave up 2 bases; unmatched junction bases: 2. The CDR3 has 14 amino acids. The V gene's germline CDR1 is SGDLS and CDR2 YYNGEE.

For this clone: One end of the junction does not line up with germline, which may come from a read error. The V and J genes are TRBV19 and TRBJ2-2, with a weak D call TRBD2 (7 bases). The CDR3 runs 15 residues. Germline CDR1 is LNHDA and CDR2 is SQIVND (reference sequence). CDR3 loop: CASRGGRANTGEPFF. The CDR3 DNA is TGTGCCAGTCGAGGGGGGAGGGCGAACACCGGGGAGCCGTTTTTT.

The chain links TRBV18 to TRBJ1-5, with D unclear. Germline V gives CDR1 KGHSH, CDR2 LQKENI. V was shortened by 1 base and J by 9 bases, with 7 bases between the two germline ends. The CDR3 is 12 amino acids. CDR3 amino acids: CASSPLDGPQHF. Written as DNA, the CDR3 is TGTGCCAGCTCACCACTCGACGGGCCCCAGCATTTT.

The V call is TRBV29-1, the J call TRBJ2-2, with D perhaps matching TRBD1 (6 bases). The germline gives CDR1 SQVTM, CDR2 ANQGSEA. The CDR3 covers 14 residues. The V end was cut by 2 bases, the J end by 5 bases, with 12 bases between. The CDR3 coding sequence is TGCAGCGTTGAACGGCAGGGGTCGACCGGGGAGCTGTTTTTT. It encodes CSVERQGSTGELFF.

V is TRBV6-5 and J is TRBJ2-5, with D maybe TRBD1 (5 bases). Germline V lookup: CDR1 MNHEY, CDR2 SVGAGI. There are 11 residues in the CDR3. Between the trimmed V and J ends, which lost 6 bases and 8 bases, there was a span of 10 bases. CDR3 nucleotide sequence: TGTGCCAGCAGCCAACAGGTTACCCAGTACTTC. Translating it yields CASSQQVTQYF.

The chain uses TRBV19 and TRBJ1-1, with D unclear. V dropped 4 bases and J dropped 10 bases, with 16 bases sitting between them. Germline CDR1 reads LNHDA; CDR2 reads SQIVND (reference sequence). This CDR3 is built from 13 residues. The CDR3 nucleotides are TGTGCCAGTAGTACAGGCCTCAGTGGTCCAGCTTTCTTT. It specifies CASSTGLSGPAFF. Together with reference TRBV19 and TRBJ1-1, the CDR3 gives the full variable domain: DGGITQSPKYLFRKEGQNVTLSCEQNLNHDAMYWYRQDPGQGLRLIYYSQIVNDFQKGDIAEGYSVSREKKESFPLTVTSAQKNPTAFYLCASSTGLSGPAFFGQGTRLTVV.

This clone was seen a single time. The V and J genes are TRBV7-9 and TRBJ1-1; 8 nucleotides align to TRBD1. V was clipped by 5 bases and J by 6 bases; unmatched bases: 5. This CDR3 contains 13 residues. From germline, CDR1 is SEHNR and CDR2 FQNEAQ (reference sequence). CDR3 in amino acids: CASSETGEAEAFF. The CDR3 DNA reads as TGTGCCAGCAGCGAGACAGGGGAGGCTGAAGCTTTCTTT.

This chain connects TRBV7-2 to TRBJ2-1; 8 bases map to TRBD2. After removal of 5 bases from V and 2 bases from J, the junction contained 5 bases not matched to a gene. This CDR3 has 15 amino acids. Germline V gene sequence: CDR1 SGHTA, CDR2 FQGNSA. The DNA for the CDR3 is TGTGCCAGCAGCACGGGACTAGATCCCTACAATGAGCAGTTCTTC. It translates to CASSTGLDPYNEQFF.

The chain joins TRBV27 to TRBJ1-5; D unresolved. Trimming took off 3 bases at V and 10 bases at J, with 13 bases between the two ends. Looked up from germline, CDR1 is MNHEY and CDR2 is SMNVEV (reference sequence). This CDR3 contains 13 residues. The CDR3 DNA follows: TGTGCCAGCAGTTTCAACCCCGGGTCACCCCAGCATTTT. This translates into CASSFNPGSPQHF.

V gene TRBV25-1 combines with J gene TRBJ1-3; no clear D. The CDR3 is 17 amino acids. Germline lookup yields CDR1 MGHDK and CDR2 SYGVNS. The V and J ends lost 11 bases and 4 bases respectively, with 27 bases between them. CDR3: CAPNLTRRTEGGNTIYF. The CDR3 coding sequence is TGTGCCCCCAATTTGACGAGGCGAACGGAGGGAGGAAACACCATATATTTT.

This clone was seen only once. The rearrangement joins TRBV4-2 to TRBJ2-6; D uncertain. The V end was cut by 6 bases, the J end by 0 bases, with 6 bases between. CDR3 length: 14 amino acids. Germline V lookup: CDR1 LGHNA, CDR2 YNFKEQ. The CDR3 nucleotides are TGTGCCAGCAGTGTGAGCTCTGGGGCCAACGTCCTGACTTTC. This translates into CASSVSSGANVLTF.

The rearrangement joins TRBV19 to TRBJ2-5; D gene unclear. Germline V CDR1 and CDR2: LNHDA, SQIVND (reference sequence). The V and J ends lost 8 bases and 2 bases respectively, with 12 bases between them. The CDR3 covers 13 residues. CDR3 sequence (DNA): TGTGCCAGTCGGGCCGTAAATCAAGAGACCCAGTACTTC. Residues: CASRAVNQETQYF.

The chain joins TRBV5-1 to TRBJ2-1; 11 bases are a match to TRBD2. The CDR3 has 15 residues. V was pared by 5 bases and J by 5 bases, with 6 bases of the junction left unmatched. CDR1 and CDR2 from the germline V gene are SGHRS and YFSETQ. CDR3 residues: CASSDLAGGNNEQFF. The CDR3 DNA follows: TGCGCCAGCAGTGATCTAGCGGGAGGAAACAATGAGCAGTTCTTC.

This chain uses TRBV5-4 with TRBJ2-1, with unresolved D. The CDR3 loop spans 12 amino acids. V gave up 2 bases and J gave up 9 bases, with 9 bases separating them. Germline V gene data show CDR1 as SGHNT and CDR2 as YYREEE (reference sequence). The CDR3 bases are TGTGCCAGCAGCTTAAATGTCGGTGAGCAGTTCTTC. Translating it yields CASSLNVGEQFF.

The genes are TRBV7-2 and TRBJ2-7; 11 bases are a match to TRBD1. The germline V gene encodes CDR1 SGHTA and CDR2 FQGNSA. CDR3 size: 14 residues. V shed 4 bases, J shed 9 bases, and the junction held 8 bases outside the gene matches. The CDR3 region has the DNA TGTGCCAGCAGCTCGGGACAGGGGGTTAAGGGGCAGTACTTC. This codes for CASSSGQGVKGQYF.

This clone was seen a few times. The chain combines TRBV28 with TRBJ1-4; D unclear. In germline, CDR1 is MDHEN, CDR2 SYDVKM. V lost 7 bases and J 8 bases, leaving 8 bases between the germline ends. The CDR3 has 11 residues. The CDR3 DNA reads as TGTGCCAGCACGGGAGGGGAAAAACTGTTTTTT. This codes for CASTGGEKLFF.

This sequence joins TRBV29-1 and TRBJ1-4, with unresolved D. V lost 7 bases to trimming and J lost 2 bases, with 14 bases between them. This CDR3 is built from 14 residues. Germline V gene data show CDR1 as SQVTM and CDR2 as ANQGSEA. CDR3 in amino acids: CSASPGITNEKLFF. CDR3 DNA: TGCAGCGCGTCACCCGGGATCACTAATGAAAAACTGTTTTTT.

This chain connects TRBV27 to TRBJ2-2; 14 bases fit TRBD2. Germline loops: CDR1 MNHEY, CDR2 SMNVEV (reference sequence). The CDR3 is 18 residues long. The trim removed 5 bases at V and 4 bases at J, leaving 9 bases unmatched. The CDR3 DNA reads TGTGCCAGCAGTCCCGGGACTAGCGGGAGCTATCTCACCGGGGAGCTGTTTTTT. It yields the protein CASSPGTSGSYLTGELFF.

This clone was seen a handful of times. The chain joins TRBV10-3 to TRBJ2-3, with TRBD2 identical over 11 bases. V lost 7 bases and J lost 0; bases outside the gene matches: 3. CDR3 length: 15 amino acids. Germline-derived CDR1 and CDR2 are ENHRY and SYGVKD. The CDR3 DNA reads TGTGCCATCACTAGCGGGAGGTTAAGCACAGATACGCAGTATTTT. This sequence encodes CAITSGRLSTDTQYF.

The CDR3: CAISDSGDVTGELFF. CDR3 nucleotides: TGTGCCATCAGTGATTCCGGGGATGTGACCGGGGAGCTGTTTTTT. This chain links TRBV10-3 with TRBJ2-2, with a tentative D call TRBD2 (5 bases). V was clipped by 3 bases and J by 5 bases, with 13 bases between them. The germline gives CDR1 ENHRY, CDR2 SYGVKD. This CDR3 contains 15 residues.

The chain has TRBV2 and TRBJ2-1; D unclear. This CDR3 comprises 15 residues. V was pared by 4 bases and J by 0 bases, with 10 bases between. The germline gives CDR1 SNHLY, CDR2 FYNNEI. CDR3 loop: CASSAVLSSYNEQFF. The CDR3 DNA is TGTGCCAGCAGTGCGGTCTTAAGCTCCTACAATGAGCAGTTCTTC.

The chain uses TRBV7-9 and TRBJ2-1; 11 bases align to TRBD2. The CDR3 runs to 16 residues. Germline assignment: CDR1 SEHNR and CDR2 FQNEAQ (reference sequence). Trimming at V came to 5 bases and at J to 6 bases, leaving 9 bases not matched to a gene. The chain's CDR3 is CASSPATSGIFNEQFF. CDR3 sequence (DNA): TGTGCCAGCAGCCCGGCGACTAGCGGGATATTCAATGAGCAGTTCTTC.

The chain couples TRBV19 to TRBJ2-2, with TRBD2 identical over 7 bases. This CDR3 has 15 amino acids. The ends lost 1 base at V and 4 bases at J; junction bases unmatched: 3. Germline V gene data show CDR1 as LNHDA and CDR2 as SQIVND (reference sequence). The CDR3 bases are TGTGCCAGTAGTATAGCGCGCGGGGGCACCGGGGAGCTGTTTTTT. Translating gives CASSIARGGTGELFF.

This sequence joins TRBV7-8 and TRBJ2-3; D is ambiguous. Trimming took 7 bases from V and 0 from J, leaving 11 bases between them. CDR3 size: 14 residues. CDR1 is SGHVS, CDR2 FQNEAQ, per germline. CDR3 coding DNA: TGTGCCAGCAATCAACTACCTAGCACAGATACGCAGTATTTT. This sequence encodes CASNQLPSTDTQYF.